This T cell receptor beta chain was documented in a study of preoperative IRX-2 immunotherapy in early breast cancer. The V gene lost 4 bases and the J gene lost 2 bases, with 16 bases spanning the gap. The CDR3 loop spans 16 amino acids. Treatment described: preoperative locoregional IRX-2 cytokine immunotherapy. Preoperative locoregional IRX-2 cytokine immunotherapy was tested in the phase Ib source study. The assay was immunoSEQ multiplex PCR, and TCRdb's table has in-frame clones only and misses some. The sample lists 40,000 to 50,000 clones, approximately 75% seen once, with approximately 1.1% in the top ten.

The chain employs TRBV7-1 and TRBJ2-3, with D unresolved. TRBV7-1 is annotated as an ORF whose role is uncertain. The source of this sequence is a human donor with breast cancer. The sample was tumor tissue, taken after IRX-2 immunotherapy. The CDR3 loop is CASSLGHNVFTDTQYF. The CDR3 coding sequence is TGTGCCAGCAGCTTAGGTCACAATGTATTCACAGATACGCAGTATTTT.